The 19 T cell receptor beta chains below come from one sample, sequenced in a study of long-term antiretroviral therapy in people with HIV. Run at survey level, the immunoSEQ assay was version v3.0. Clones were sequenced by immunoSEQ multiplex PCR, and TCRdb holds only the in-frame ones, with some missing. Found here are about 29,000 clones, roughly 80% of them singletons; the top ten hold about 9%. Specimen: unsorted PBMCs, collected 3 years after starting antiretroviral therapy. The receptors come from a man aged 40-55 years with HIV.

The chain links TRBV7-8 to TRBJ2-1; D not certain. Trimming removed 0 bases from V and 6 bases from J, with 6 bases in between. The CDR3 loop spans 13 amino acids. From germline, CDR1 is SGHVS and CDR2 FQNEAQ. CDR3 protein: CASSLAPFNEQFF. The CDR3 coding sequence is TGTGCCAGCAGCTTAGCTCCATTCAATGAGCAGTTCTTC.

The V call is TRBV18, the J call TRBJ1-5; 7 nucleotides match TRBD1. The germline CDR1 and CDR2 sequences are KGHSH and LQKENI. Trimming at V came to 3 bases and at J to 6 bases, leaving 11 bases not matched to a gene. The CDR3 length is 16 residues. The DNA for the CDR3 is TGTGCCAGCTCACCCCCGGGACAGCAAAAACTTCAGCCCCAGCATTTT. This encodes CASSPPGQQKLQPQHF.

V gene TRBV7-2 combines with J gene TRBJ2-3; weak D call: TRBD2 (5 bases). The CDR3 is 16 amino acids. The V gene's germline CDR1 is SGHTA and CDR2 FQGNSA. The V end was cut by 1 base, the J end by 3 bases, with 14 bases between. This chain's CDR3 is CASSLDRLALTDTQYF. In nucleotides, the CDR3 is TGTGCCAGCAGCTTAGATCGCCTAGCCCTGACAGATACGCAGTATTTT.

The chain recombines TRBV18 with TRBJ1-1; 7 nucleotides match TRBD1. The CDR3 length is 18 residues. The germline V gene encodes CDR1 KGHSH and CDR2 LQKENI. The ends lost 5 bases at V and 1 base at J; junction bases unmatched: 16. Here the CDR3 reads CASSLTQGSGLTNTEAFF. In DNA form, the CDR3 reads TGTGCCAGCTCATTAACACAGGGGTCGGGTTTAACGAACACTGAAGCTTTCTTT.

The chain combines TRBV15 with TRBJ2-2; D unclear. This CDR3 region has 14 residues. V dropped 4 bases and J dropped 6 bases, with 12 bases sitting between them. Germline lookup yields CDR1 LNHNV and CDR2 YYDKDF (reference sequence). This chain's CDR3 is CATSKEVTSGELFF. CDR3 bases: TGTGCCACCAGCAAAGAGGTAACCTCCGGGGAGCTGTTTTTT.

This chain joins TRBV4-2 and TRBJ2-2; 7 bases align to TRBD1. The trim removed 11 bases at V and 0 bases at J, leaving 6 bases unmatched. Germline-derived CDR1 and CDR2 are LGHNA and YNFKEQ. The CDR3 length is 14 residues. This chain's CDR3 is CAAKGQSNTGELFF. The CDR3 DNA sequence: TGTGCCGCCAAGGGACAGTCGAACACCGGGGAGCTGTTTTTT.

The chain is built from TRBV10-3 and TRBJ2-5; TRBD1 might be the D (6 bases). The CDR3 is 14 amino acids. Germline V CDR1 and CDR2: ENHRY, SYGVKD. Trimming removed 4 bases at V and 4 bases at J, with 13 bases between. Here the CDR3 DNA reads TGTGCCATCAGTGCAGCAGGGGTTGGAGAGACCCAGTACTTC. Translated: CAISAAGVGETQYF.

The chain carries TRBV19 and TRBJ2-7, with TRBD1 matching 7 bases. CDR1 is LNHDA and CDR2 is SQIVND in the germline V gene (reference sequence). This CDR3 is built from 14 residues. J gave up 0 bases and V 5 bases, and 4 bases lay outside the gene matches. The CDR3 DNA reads TGTGCCAGTAGTGGACGACAGGGCTCCTACGAGCAGTACTTC. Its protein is CASSGRQGSYEQYF.

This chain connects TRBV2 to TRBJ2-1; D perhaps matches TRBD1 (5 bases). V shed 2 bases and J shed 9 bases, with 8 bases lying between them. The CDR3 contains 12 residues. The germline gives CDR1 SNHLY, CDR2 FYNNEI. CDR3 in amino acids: CASSEQGFEQFF. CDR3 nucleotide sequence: TGTGCCAGCAGTGAACAGGGTTTTGAGCAGTTCTTC.

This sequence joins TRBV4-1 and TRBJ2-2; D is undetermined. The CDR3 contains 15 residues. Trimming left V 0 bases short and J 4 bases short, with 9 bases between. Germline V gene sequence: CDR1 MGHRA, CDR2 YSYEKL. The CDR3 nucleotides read TGCGCCAGCAGCCAAGATAGCAGCTTCACCGGGGAGCTGTTTTTT. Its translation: CASSQDSSFTGELFF.

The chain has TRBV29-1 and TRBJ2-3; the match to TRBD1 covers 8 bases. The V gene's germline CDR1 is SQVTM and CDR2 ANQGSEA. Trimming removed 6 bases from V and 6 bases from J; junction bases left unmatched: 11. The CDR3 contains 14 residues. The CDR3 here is CSVRDRSGSDTQYF. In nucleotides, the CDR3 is TGCAGCGTCAGGGACAGGTCGGGGTCTGATACGCAGTATTTT.

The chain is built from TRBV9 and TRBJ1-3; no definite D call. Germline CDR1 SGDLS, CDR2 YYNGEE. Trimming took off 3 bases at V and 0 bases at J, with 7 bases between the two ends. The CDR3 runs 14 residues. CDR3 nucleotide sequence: TGTGCCAGCAGCGGACACCGCTCTGGAAACACCATATATTTT. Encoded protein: CASSGHRSGNTIYF.

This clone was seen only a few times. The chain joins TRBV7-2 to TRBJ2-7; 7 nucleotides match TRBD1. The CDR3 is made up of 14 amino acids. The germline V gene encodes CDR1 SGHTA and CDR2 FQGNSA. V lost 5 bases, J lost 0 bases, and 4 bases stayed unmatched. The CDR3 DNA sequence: TGTGCCAGCAGCCTCCGGGACAGCTCCTACGAGCAGTACTTC. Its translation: CASSLRDSSYEQYF.

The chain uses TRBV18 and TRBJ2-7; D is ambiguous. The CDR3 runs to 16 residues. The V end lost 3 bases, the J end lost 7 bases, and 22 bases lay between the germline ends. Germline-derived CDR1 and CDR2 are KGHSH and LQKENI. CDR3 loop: CASSPLEKPPALEQYF. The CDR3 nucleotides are TGTGCCAGCTCACCTTTGGAGAAACCACCCGCATTGGAGCAGTACTTC.

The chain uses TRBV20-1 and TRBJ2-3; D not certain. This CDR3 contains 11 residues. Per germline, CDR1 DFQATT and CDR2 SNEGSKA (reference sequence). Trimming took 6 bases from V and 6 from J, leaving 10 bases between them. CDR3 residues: CSASTPDTQYF. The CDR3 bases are TGCAGTGCAAGCACCCCCGATACGCAGTATTTT.

Here the CDR3 DNA reads TGCGCCAGCAGCTTGGCCGGGACGACCTCCTACAATGAGCAGTTCTTC. Its protein product is CASSLAGTTSYNEQFF. The chain couples TRBV5-1 to TRBJ2-1; the D call may be TRBD1 or TRBD2 (5 bases each). This CDR3 has 16 amino acids. The V and J ends lost 0 bases and 0 bases respectively, with 10 bases between them. Per the germline V gene, CDR1 is SGHRS and CDR2 is YFSETQ.

The CDR3 spells CASSQGFYEQYF. In nucleotides, the CDR3 is TGTGCCAGCAGCCAAGGTTTTTACGAGCAGTACTTC. The chain has TRBV28 and TRBJ2-7; the D is unclear. Deletions cut 6 bases from V and 4 bases from J, with 10 bases between. The length of the CDR3 is 12 residues. Germline lookup yields CDR1 MDHEN and CDR2 SYDVKM. The full variable domain, with the rest looked up from reference TRBV28 and TRBJ2-7, is DVKVTQSSRYLVKRTGEKVFLECVQDMDHENMFWYRQDPGLGLRLIYFSYDVKMKEKGDIPEGYSVSREKKERFSLILESASTNQTSMYLCASSQGFYEQYFGPGTRLTVT.

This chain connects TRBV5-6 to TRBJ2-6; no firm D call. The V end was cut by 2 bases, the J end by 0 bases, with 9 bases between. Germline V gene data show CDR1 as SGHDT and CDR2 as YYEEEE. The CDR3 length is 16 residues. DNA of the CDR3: TGTGCCAGCAGCTTAAAACAGACCTCTGGGGCCAACGTCCTGACTTTC. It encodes CASSLKQTSGANVLTF.

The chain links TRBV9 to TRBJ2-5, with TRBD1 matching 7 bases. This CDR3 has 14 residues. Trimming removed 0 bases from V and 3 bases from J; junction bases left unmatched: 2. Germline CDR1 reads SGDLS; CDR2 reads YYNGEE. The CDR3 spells CASSVVGTEETQYF. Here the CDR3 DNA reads TGTGCCAGCAGCGTAGTTGGGACAGAAGAGACCCAGTACTTC. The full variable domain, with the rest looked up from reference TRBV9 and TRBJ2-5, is DSGVTQTPKHLITATGQRVTLRCSPRSGDLSVYWYQQSLDQGLQFLIQYYNGEERAKGNILERFSAQQFPDLHSELNLSSLELGDSALYFCASSVVGTEETQYFGPGTRLLVL.